This record covers a single T cell receptor beta chain. Individuals drawn from 20 to 25 US areas were about 18 to 90 years old. V was shortened by 1 base and J by 6 bases, with 18 bases between the two germline ends. The CDR3 covers 17 residues. Per the germline V gene, CDR1 is SGHAT and CDR2 is FQNNGV. Profiling relied on immunoSEQ multiplex PCR, and the TCRdb table lists in-frame clones only, not all of them. Here the sample spans 250,000 to 300,000 clones, roughly 86% being singletons. The data were obtained in a study of blood T cell repertoires in COVID-19. Turning to the study itself: The United States, Italy and Spain supplied acute and convalescent COVID-19 samples.

This TCR came from a woman aged 50 to 60 who had been exposed to COVID-19. The sample comprised PBMCs or T cells enriched from blood (not recorded which). V and J are TRBV11-2 and TRBJ2-2; maybe TRBD1 (6 bases). The CDR3 DNA follows: TGTGCCAGCAGCTTAGTAGGGGGAATGACGGGCGCCGGGGAGCTGTTTTTT. Translation: CASSLVGGMTGAGELFF.